This T cell receptor (beta chain) was sequenced during a study of blood T cell repertoires in COVID-19. Study information: The United States, Italy and Spain supplied acute and convalescent COVID-19 samples. The cDNA or gDNA used as material had been derived from T cells, B-cell-depleted T cells, or PBMCs.

In the authors' methods: For nucleated cells, counts were estimated from reference gene primer amplification. The method was immunoSEQ multiplex PCR; TCRdb's version includes in-frame clones alone and lacks a portion of them. Clonal size and the V and J genes are those of that table, whereas D and trimming came from the DNA. The top ten hold under 3.5% of the sample, which has under 200,000 clones, around 72% seen once. With 0 bases removed from V and 3 bases from J, the gap between germline ends came to 11 bases. This CDR3 is built from 15 residues. CDR1 and CDR2 from the germline V gene are MGHRA and YSYEKL.

Sequenced: peripheral blood. The rearrangement links TRBV4-1 to TRBJ1-1; D not certain. The origin of this receptor is a woman at least 80 years old with acute or convalescent COVID-19. Here the CDR3 reads CASSQDVEGYTEAFF. CDR3 sequence (DNA): TGCGCCAGCAGCCAAGATGTAGAGGGTTACACTGAAGCTTTCTTT.